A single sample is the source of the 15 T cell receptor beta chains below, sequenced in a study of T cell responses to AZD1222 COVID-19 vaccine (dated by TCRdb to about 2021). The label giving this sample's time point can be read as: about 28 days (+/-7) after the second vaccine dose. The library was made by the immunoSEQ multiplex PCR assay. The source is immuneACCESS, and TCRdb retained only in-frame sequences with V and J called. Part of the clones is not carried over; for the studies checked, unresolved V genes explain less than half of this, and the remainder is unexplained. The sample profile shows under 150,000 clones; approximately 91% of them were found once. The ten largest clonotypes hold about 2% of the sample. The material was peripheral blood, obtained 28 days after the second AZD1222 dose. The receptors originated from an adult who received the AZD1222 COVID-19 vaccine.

The CDR3 nucleotides read TGTGCCAGCAGCTTGGGGGCAGGCCAGAATAATGAAAAACTGTTTTTT. Translated, it gives CASSLGAGQNNEKLFF. This chain links TRBV5-4 with TRBJ1-4; D is uncertain. The germline V gene encodes CDR1 SGHNT and CDR2 YYREEE (reference sequence). CDR3 length: 16 amino acids. Trimming took off 0 bases at V and 4 bases at J, with 13 bases between the two ends.

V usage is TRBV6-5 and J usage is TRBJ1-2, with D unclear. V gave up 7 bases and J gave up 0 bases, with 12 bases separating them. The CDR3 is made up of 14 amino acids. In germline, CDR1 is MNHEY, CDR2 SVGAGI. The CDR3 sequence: CASTNQRSNYGYTF. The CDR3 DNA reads TGTGCCAGCACCAACCAGAGATCTAACTATGGCTACACCTTC.

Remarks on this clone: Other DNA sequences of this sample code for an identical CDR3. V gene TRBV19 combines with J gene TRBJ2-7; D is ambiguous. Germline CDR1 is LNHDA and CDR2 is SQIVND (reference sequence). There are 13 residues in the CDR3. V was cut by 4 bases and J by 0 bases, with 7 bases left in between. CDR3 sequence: CASSSGSSYEQYF. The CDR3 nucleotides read TGTGCCAGTAGTAGCGGCAGCTCCTACGAGCAGTACTTC.

The CDR3 reads CSAGGGGAPGPDTQYF. CDR3 bases: TGCAGTGCTGGTGGCGGGGGGGCCCCAGGGCCAGATACGCAGTATTTT. The chain recombines TRBV20-1 with TRBJ2-3; TRBD2 agrees at 9 bases. The CDR3 runs 16 residues. Germline V gene lookup returns CDR1 DFQATT and CDR2 SNEGSKA (reference sequence). V trimming: 5 bases; J trimming: 4 bases; junction bases outside the gene matches: 13.

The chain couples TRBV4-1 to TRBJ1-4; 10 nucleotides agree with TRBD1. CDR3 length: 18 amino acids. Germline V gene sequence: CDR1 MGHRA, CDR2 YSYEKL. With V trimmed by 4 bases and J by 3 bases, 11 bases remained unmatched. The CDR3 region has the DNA TGCGCCAGCAGCCCCCGGGACAGGGGCTTTGGGGCTAATGAAAAACTGTTTTTT. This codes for CASSPRDRGFGANEKLFF.

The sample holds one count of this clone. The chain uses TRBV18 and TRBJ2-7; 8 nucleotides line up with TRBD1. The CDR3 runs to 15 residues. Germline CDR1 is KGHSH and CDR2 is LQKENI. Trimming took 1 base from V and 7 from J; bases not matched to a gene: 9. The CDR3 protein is CASSPRSGGAREQYF. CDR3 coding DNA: TGTGCCAGCTCACCACGGTCAGGGGGCGCGAGGGAGCAGTACTTC.

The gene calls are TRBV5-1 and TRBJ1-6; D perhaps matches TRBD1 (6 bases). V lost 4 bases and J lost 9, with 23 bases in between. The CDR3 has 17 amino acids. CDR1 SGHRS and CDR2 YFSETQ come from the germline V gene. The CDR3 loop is CASSPGGGGSFSSPLHF. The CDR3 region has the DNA TGCGCCAGCAGCCCTGGAGGCGGGGGCTCTTTTAGTTCACCCCTCCACTTT.

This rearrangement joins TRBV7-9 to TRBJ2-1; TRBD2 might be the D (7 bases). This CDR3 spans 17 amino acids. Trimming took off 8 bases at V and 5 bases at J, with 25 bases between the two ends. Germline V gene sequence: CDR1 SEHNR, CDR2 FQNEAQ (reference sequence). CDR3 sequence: CASALDGGLHKHNEQFF. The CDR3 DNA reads TGTGCCAGCGCCCTCGACGGGGGGCTACATAAACACAATGAGCAGTTCTTC.

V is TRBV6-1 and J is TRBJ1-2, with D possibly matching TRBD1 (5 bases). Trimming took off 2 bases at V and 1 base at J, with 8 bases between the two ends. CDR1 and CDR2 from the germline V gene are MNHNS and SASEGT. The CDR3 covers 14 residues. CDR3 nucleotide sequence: TGTGCCAGCAGTGAACGGGGGGGTAACTATGGCTACACCTTC. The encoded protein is CASSERGGNYGYTF.

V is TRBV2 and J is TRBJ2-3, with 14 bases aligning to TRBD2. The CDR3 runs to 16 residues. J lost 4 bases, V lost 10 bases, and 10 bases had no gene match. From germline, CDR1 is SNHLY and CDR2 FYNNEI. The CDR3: CATFQWTSGGSDTQYF. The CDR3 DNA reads TGTGCCACCTTCCAGTGGACTAGCGGGGGGTCAGATACGCAGTATTTT. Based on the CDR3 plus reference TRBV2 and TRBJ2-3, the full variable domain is EPEVTQTPSHQVTQMGQEVILRCVPISNHLYFYWYRQILGQKVEFLVSFYNNEISEKSEIFDDQFSVERPDGSNFTLKIRSTKLEDSAMYFCATFQWTSGGSDTQYFGPGTRLTVL.

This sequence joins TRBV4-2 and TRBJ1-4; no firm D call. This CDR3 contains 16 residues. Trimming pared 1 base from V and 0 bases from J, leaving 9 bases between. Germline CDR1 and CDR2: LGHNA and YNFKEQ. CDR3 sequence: CASSQGLAATNEKLFF. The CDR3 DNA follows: TGTGCCAGCAGCCAAGGGTTGGCCGCAACTAATGAAAAACTGTTTTTT.

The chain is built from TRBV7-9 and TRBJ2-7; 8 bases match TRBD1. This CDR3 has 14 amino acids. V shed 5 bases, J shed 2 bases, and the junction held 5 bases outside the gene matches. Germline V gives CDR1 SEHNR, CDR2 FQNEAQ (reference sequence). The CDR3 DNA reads TGTGCCAGCAGCCCACAGGGGGATCCCTACGAGCAGTACTTC. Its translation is CASSPQGDPYEQYF.

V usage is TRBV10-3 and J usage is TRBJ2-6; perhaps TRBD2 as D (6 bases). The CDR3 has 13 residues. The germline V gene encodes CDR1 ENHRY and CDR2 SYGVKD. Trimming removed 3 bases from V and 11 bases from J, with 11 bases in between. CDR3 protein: CAISDGGADVLTF. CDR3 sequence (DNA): TGTGCCATCAGTGACGGAGGGGCGGACGTCCTGACTTTC.

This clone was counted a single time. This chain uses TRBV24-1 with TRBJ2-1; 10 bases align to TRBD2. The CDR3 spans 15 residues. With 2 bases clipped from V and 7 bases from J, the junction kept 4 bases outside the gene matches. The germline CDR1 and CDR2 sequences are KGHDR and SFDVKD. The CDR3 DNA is TGTGCCACCAGTGATTCTAGCGGGGGTGGGAATGAGCAGTTCTTC. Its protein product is CATSDSSGGGNEQFF.

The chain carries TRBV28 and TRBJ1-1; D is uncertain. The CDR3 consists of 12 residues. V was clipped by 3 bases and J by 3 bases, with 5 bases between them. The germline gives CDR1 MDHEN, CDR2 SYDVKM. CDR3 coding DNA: TGTGCCAGCAGTTTTAGGGACACTGAAGCTTTCTTT. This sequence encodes CASSFRDTEAFF. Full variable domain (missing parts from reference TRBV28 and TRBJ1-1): DVKVTQSSRYLVKRTGEKVFLECVQDMDHENMFWYRQDPGLGLRLIYFSYDVKMKEKGDIPEGYSVSREKKERFSLILESASTNQTSMYLCASSFRDTEAFFGQGTRLTVV.